The rows below give T cell receptor beta chains drawn from one sample of a study of tumor-infiltrating lymphocytes in localized non-small cell lung cancer. Assay used: immunoSEQ multiplex PCR; TCRdb lists only in-frame clones, some missing. Of some 30,000 clones listed, 80% to 90% are singletons. Material for sequencing was lung tumor tissue. Receptor source: a human donor with non-small cell lung cancer. Both conserved end residues are part of each CDR3. The D gene is left open where the match is weak. The size field is filled for only some rows; it gives once, few, many or a size class.

d_gene: NA
abundance: NA
v_gene: TRBV5-4
j_gene: TRBJ1-1
CDR3aa: CASSGKGSPNTEAFF
CDR3nt: TGTGCCAGCAGCGGGAAGGGGTCGCCGAACACTGAAGCTTTCTTT

d_gene: TRBD1
abundance: NA
v_gene: TRBV9
j_gene: TRBJ2-4
CDR3aa: CASSPSGQVGIQYF
CDR3nt: TGTGCCAGCAGCCCCTCTGGACAGGTTGGGATTCAGTACTTC

d_gene: NA
abundance: once
v_gene: TRBV4-2
j_gene: TRBJ2-4
CDR3aa: CASSQEAGLRDIQYF
CDR3nt: TGTGCCAGCAGCCAAGAAGCCGGCTTAAGGGACATTCAGTACTTC

d_gene: TRBD1
abundance: NA
v_gene: TRBV19
j_gene: TRBJ1-4
CDR3aa: CASSRQGRSNEKLFF
CDR3nt: TGTGCCAGTAGTAGACAGGGTAGATCTAATGAAAAACTGTTTTTT

d_gene: NA
abundance: NA
v_gene: TRBV5-1
j_gene: TRBJ1-4
CDR3aa: CASSFGTGAGQEKLFF
CDR3nt: TGCGCCAGCAGCTTTGGAACGGGGGCCGGTCAGGAAAAACTGTTTTTT

d_gene: TRBD1
abundance: few
v_gene: TRBV19
j_gene: TRBJ2-2
CDR3aa: CATLVQGSNTGELFF
CDR3nt: TGTGCCACCCTGGTACAGGGGTCGAACACCGGGGAGCTGTTTTTT

d_gene: NA
abundance: NA
v_gene: TRBV19
j_gene: TRBJ2-3
CDR3aa: CASSIGPRGTSTDTQYF
CDR3nt: TGTGCCAGTAGTATAGGACCAAGAGGCACCAGCACAGATACGCAGTATTTT

d_gene: TRBD2
abundance: NA
v_gene: TRBV9
j_gene: TRBJ2-2
CDR3aa: CASSVGRPAGGSGELFF
CDR3nt: TGTGCCAGCAGCGTAGGTAGACCAGCGGGGGGTTCCGGGGAGCTGTTTTTT

d_gene: NA
abundance: NA
v_gene: TRBV30
j_gene: TRBJ2-3
CDR3aa: CAWSGATTDTQYF
CDR3nt: TGTGCCTGGAGTGGAGCGACCACAGATACGCAGTATTTT

d_gene: NA
abundance: NA
v_gene: TRBV21-1
j_gene: TRBJ2-7
CDR3aa: CASSVKTGTFSSYEQYF
CDR3nt: TGTGCCAGCAGCGTAAAGACCGGGACATTTAGCTCCTACGAGCAGTACTTC

d_gene: NA
abundance: NA
v_gene: TRBV27
j_gene: TRBJ1-1
CDR3aa: CASSLYENTEAFF
CDR3nt: TGTGCCAGCAGTTTATACGAGAACACTGAAGCTTTCTTT

d_gene: TRBD1
abundance: NA
v_gene: TRBV13
j_gene: TRBJ2-7
CDR3aa: CASSLTTGTGSYEQYF
CDR3nt: TGTGCCAGCAGTCTCACCACAGGGACAGGCTCCTACGAGCAGTACTTC

d_gene: NA
abundance: NA
v_gene: TRBV5-1
j_gene: TRBJ1-2
CDR3aa: CASSPQGGALSYGYTF
CDR3nt: TGCGCCAGCAGCCCCCAGGGAGGGGCCCTTTCCTATGGCTACACCTTC

d_gene: NA
abundance: NA
v_gene: TRBV6-1
j_gene: TRBJ2-2
CDR3aa: CASTGFRGNTGELFF
CDR3nt: TGTGCCAGCACCGGGTTCAGGGGGAACACCGGGGAGCTGTTTTTT

d_gene: TRBD1
abundance: NA
v_gene: TRBV7-2
j_gene: TRBJ2-5
CDR3aa: CASSLGQGQETQYF
CDR3nt: TGTGCCAGCAGCTTGGGACAGGGGCAAGAGACCCAGTACTTC

d_gene: NA
abundance: NA
v_gene: TRBV18
j_gene: TRBJ1-2
CDR3aa: CASSPLLGPEYGYTF
CDR3nt: TGTGCCAGCTCACCACTCCTTGGGCCGGAATATGGCTACACCTTC

d_gene: TRBD1
abundance: NA
v_gene: TRBV6-4
j_gene: TRBJ2-3
CDR3aa: CATGQGTDTQYF
CDR3nt: TGTGCCACCGGACAGGGCACAGATACGCAGTATTTT

d_gene: TRBD1
abundance: once
v_gene: TRBV5-1
j_gene: TRBJ2-4
CDR3aa: CASSSGTGNIQYF
CDR3nt: TGCGCCAGCAGCTCCGGGACAGGTAACATTCAGTACTTC

d_gene: NA
abundance: NA
v_gene: TRBV9
j_gene: TRBJ2-3
CDR3aa: CASSAGLKRADTQYF
CDR3nt: TGTGCCAGCAGCGCGGGATTAAAGCGCGCAGATACGCAGTATTTT

d_gene: NA
abundance: NA
v_gene: TRBV15
j_gene: TRBJ1-4
CDR3aa: CATSRDLSVGEKLFF
CDR3nt: TGTGCCACCAGCAGAGACCTATCTGTCGGTGAAAAACTGTTTTTT

d_gene: NA
abundance: NA
v_gene: TRBV6-5
j_gene: TRBJ2-3
CDR3aa: CASSSGQRTDTQYF
CDR3nt: TGTGCCAGCAGTTCCGGACAGCGCACAGATACGCAGTATTTT

d_gene: NA
abundance: NA
v_gene: TRBV2
j_gene: TRBJ1-1
CDR3aa: CASRETDTEAFF
CDR3nt: TGTGCCAGCAGGGAGACAGACACTGAAGCTTTCTTT

d_gene: NA
abundance: NA
v_gene: TRBV15
j_gene: TRBJ1-2
CDR3aa: CATSRDGSEGYTF
CDR3nt: TGTGCCACCAGCAGAGATGGGTCGGAGGGCTACACCTTC

d_gene: NA
abundance: NA
v_gene: TRBV5-1
j_gene: TRBJ2-5
CDR3aa: CASSLEGHWPETQYF
CDR3nt: TGCGCCAGCAGCTTGGAGGGACATTGGCCGGAGACCCAGTACTTC

d_gene: NA
abundance: NA
v_gene: TRBV9
j_gene: TRBJ2-7
CDR3aa: CASSVASSFYEQYF
CDR3nt: TGTGCCAGCAGCGTAGCGTCTAGTTTCTACGAGCAGTACTTC

d_gene: TRBD1
abundance: NA
v_gene: TRBV28
j_gene: TRBJ1-6
CDR3aa: CAAVGQENSPLHF
CDR3nt: TGTGCCGCCGTGGGACAGGAGAATTCACCCCTCCACTTT

d_gene: NA
abundance: NA
v_gene: TRBV6-1
j_gene: TRBJ2-3
CDR3aa: CASSRSGSSTDTQYF
CDR3nt: TGTGCCAGCAGTCGTTCGGGGAGTAGCACAGATACGCAGTATTTT

d_gene: NA
abundance: NA
v_gene: TRBV25-1
j_gene: TRBJ1-3
CDR3aa: CASRKHGTPGNTIYF
CDR3nt: TGTGCCAGCAGGAAGCATGGGACACCTGGAAACACCATATATTTT

d_gene: TRBD2
abundance: NA
v_gene: TRBV5-1
j_gene: TRBJ2-3
CDR3aa: CASSPGTSGGRDTQYF
CDR3nt: TGCGCCAGCAGCCCCGGGACCTCCGGGGGGAGAGATACGCAGTATTTT

d_gene: TRBD2
abundance: NA
v_gene: TRBV6-5
j_gene: TRBJ2-7
CDR3aa: CASSYSSGGATEQYF
CDR3nt: TGTGCCAGCAGTTACTCGAGCGGGGGGGCGACAGAGCAGTACTTC

d_gene: TRBD2
abundance: NA
v_gene: TRBV9
j_gene: TRBJ2-1
CDR3aa: CASSVESSGGDSEQFF
CDR3nt: TGTGCCAGCAGCGTAGAGTCTAGCGGGGGGGATAGTGAGCAGTTCTTC

d_gene: NA
abundance: NA
v_gene: TRBV4-2
j_gene: TRBJ1-2
CDR3aa: CASSLNRRYTF
CDR3nt: TGTGCCAGCAGCCTGAACAGGAGGTACACCTTC

d_gene: NA
abundance: NA
v_gene: TRBV30
j_gene: TRBJ2-7
CDR3aa: CAWKSGSYEQYF
CDR3nt: TGTGCCTGGAAATCTGGCTCCTACGAGCAGTACTTC

d_gene: NA
abundance: few
v_gene: TRBV25-1
j_gene: TRBJ1-2
CDR3aa: CASSEYGGNYGYTF
CDR3nt: TGTGCCAGCAGTGAATATGGCGGTAACTATGGCTACACCTTC

d_gene: TRBD1
abundance: NA
v_gene: TRBV4-2
j_gene: TRBJ2-2
CDR3aa: CASSQDLYRGTGELFF
CDR3nt: TGTGCCAGCAGCCAAGATCTGTACAGGGGCACCGGGGAGCTGTTTTTT

d_gene: NA
abundance: few
v_gene: TRBV25-1
j_gene: TRBJ1-6
CDR3aa: CASNGGSNSPLHF
CDR3nt: TGTGCCAGCAACGGGGGCAGTAATTCACCCCTCCACTTT

d_gene: TRBD1
abundance: NA
v_gene: TRBV4-3
j_gene: TRBJ2-3
CDR3aa: CASSRVTGGTDTQYF
CDR3nt: TGCGCCAGCAGCCGAGTGACAGGGGGCACAGATACGCAGTATTTT

d_gene: TRBD1
abundance: NA
v_gene: TRBV7-2
j_gene: TRBJ1-2
CDR3aa: CASRSGGYGYTF
CDR3nt: TGTGCCAGCAGATCAGGGGGCTATGGCTACACCTTC

d_gene: TRBD1
abundance: NA
v_gene: TRBV5-1
j_gene: TRBJ1-1
CDR3aa: CASSLVVGGSTEAFF
CDR3nt: TGCGCCAGCAGCTTGGTCGTAGGGGGCTCCACTGAAGCTTTCTTT

d_gene: NA
abundance: NA
v_gene: TRBV10-3
j_gene: TRBJ1-1
CDR3aa: CAISAFGMIGTEAFF
CDR3nt: TGTGCCATCAGTGCTTTCGGGATGATCGGCACTGAAGCTTTCTTT